Included here is one TCR beta chain sequence, with context. Its antigen is unidentified. Other DNA sequences in this sample translate to the same CDR3. The data were taken from a study of shared clonotypes between healthy human individuals. CD45RO negativity and positive selection for CCR7 defined naive CD8 cells, a population that excluded terminally differentiated effector memory CD45RA+ cells. Generated by immunoSEQ multiplex PCR, the TCRdb table keeps only in-frame clones and is missing some. The data show about 1.9 million clones, just under 95% seen once. The CDR3 is 13 residues long. Trimming pared 3 bases from V and 3 bases from J, leaving 9 bases between. Germline V gene sequence: CDR1 MNHEY, CDR2 SMNVEV (reference sequence). Study-level results: Generally, estimated richness proved larger in naive subsets than it did in memory subsets. Having only a few donors restricted how much genetic and exposure-history diversity was captured. Clonotype sharing among the donors was expected to vary with sequencing depth.

This chain links TRBV27 with TRBJ2-7, with D perhaps given as TRBD1 or TRBD2 (6 bases each). Sequenced input: naive CD8+ T cells from PBMCs. The sequence was collected from a man aged 18 to 29 in good health. Some clones in this sample may be carry-over from other donors' samples. CDR3 nucleotides: TGTGCCAGCAGTTTCAGGGGAGGCTACGAGCAGTACTTC. Translated: CASSFRGGYEQYF.